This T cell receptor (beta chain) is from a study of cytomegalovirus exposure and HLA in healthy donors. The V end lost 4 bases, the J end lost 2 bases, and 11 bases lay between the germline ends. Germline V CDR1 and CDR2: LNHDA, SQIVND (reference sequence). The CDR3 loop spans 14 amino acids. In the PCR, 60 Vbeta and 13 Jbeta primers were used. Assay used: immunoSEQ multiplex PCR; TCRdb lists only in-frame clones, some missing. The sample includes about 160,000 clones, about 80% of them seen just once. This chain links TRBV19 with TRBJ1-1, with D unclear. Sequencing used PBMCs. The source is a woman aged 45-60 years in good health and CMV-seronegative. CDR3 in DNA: TGTGCCAGTAGTACCTCGGTGCGTAACACTGAAGCTTTCTTT. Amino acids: CASSTSVRNTEAFF.